This T cell receptor (beta chain) was found in a study of blood T cell repertoires in COVID-19 (dated by TCRdb to 2018 to 2020). Concerning the study at large: Collaborator samples came from the United States, Italy and Spain and covered acute and convalescent phases of COVID-19. Samples came from the ongoing ImmuneRACE study (first 160 participants) plus 1,254 subjects from 6 global collaborators. Subjects who had been exposed to COVID-19, were actively infected with it, or had recovered from it provided the deeply sampled blood TCRbeta repertoires that made up the dataset. Sample metadata almost always included a de-identified subject ID, COVID-19 status, age in years and sex. The material from the prospective study consisted of cDNA or gDNA derived from T cells, B-cell-depleted T cells, or PBMCs. HLA class I and class II types, where available, came from metadata supplied by the sample provider rather than from assay-based typing. A freely available public database, intended as a resource for researchers studying the immune response to SARS-CoV-2, is where the repertoires were released. Beyond this particular receptor, the publication reports: How much clinical and demographic metadata was included differed by source and by participant, and the metadata was provided uncurated.

TCRbeta CDR3 regions were amplified from genomic DNA using the immunoSEQ Assay, a bias-controlled multiplex PCR. On the authors' methods: Nucleated cell counts per sample were estimated from amplification of reference gene primers within the assay. Sequence reads were collapsed and filtered to measure the absolute abundance of every unique TCRbeta CDR3 rearrangement. For each sample, productive Simpson clonality was calculated as the square root of Simpson's diversity index across productive rearrangements. TCRdb re-hosts the immuneACCESS table, in-frame sequences only. Its copies lack some clones; in the studies checked, an unresolved V gene accounts for under half of them, and the cause for the rest is not known. V and J calls and clone size follow that table, whereas D and trimming were derived from the DNA. The sample table records tens of thousands of clones; approximately 89% of these occur just once. The leading ten clones occupy approximately 2.3% of the sample.

Whole blood was collected in K2EDTA tubes by collaborating institutions according to the institutions' own protocols. For TCRbeta analysis, collaborators shipped samples as frozen whole blood, isolated PBMCs, or DNA extracted from either of those sample types. Note on this clone: Its antigen is unknown. Per-base qualities were not stored, and no clone one base away is much larger.

This TCR was recovered from a human donor with active COVID-19. The donor label of this sample is uncertain. Sequenced sample: peripheral blood.

CDR3 protein: CAASGGPGGKEQFF. The base sequence is TGTGCCGCCAGCGGGGGGCCCGGGGGCAAAGAGCAGTTCTTC. The chain employs TRBV10-3 and TRBJ2-1; 9 middle bases align to TRBD2. Its CDR3 holds 14 amino acids, cysteine through phenylalanine. The DNA shown is the 42-base CDR3, in frame from base 1. Germline trimming: 11 bases from V, 10 bases from J; junction bases outside gene matches: 15. The germline V gene gives CDR1 as ENHRY and CDR2 as SYGVKD.